This T cell receptor (beta chain) was documented in a study of T cell responses to AZD1222 COVID-19 vaccine. To note about this clone: Its specificity is unknown.

V lost 5 bases, J lost 1 base, and 17 bases lay in between. Germline-derived CDR1 and CDR2 are MDHEN and SYDVKM. The CDR3 length is 16 residues. The protocol was immunoSEQ multiplex PCR, while the TCRdb copy is restricted to in-frame clones and leaves out a portion. Here the sample spans approximately 140,000 clones, 92% being singletons. General observations from the study: Clonal diversity may have been underestimated in mostly white British donors. Spike was spanned by vaccine-associated CD4 TCRs, with dominance at 160-218 and 743-854. A rise in Spike-specific TCR breadth and depth followed two AZD1222 doses.

Sequenced material: peripheral blood, taken on day 0 of AZD1222 vaccination. The V call is TRBV28, the J call TRBJ2-5; D may be TRBD2 (5 bases). The clonotype was recovered from an adult in good health. The CDR3 nucleotides are TGTGCCAGCAGTCGGGGTTCCGGGATGCTCCAAGAGACCCAGTACTTC. Translated, it gives CASSRGSGMLQETQYF.